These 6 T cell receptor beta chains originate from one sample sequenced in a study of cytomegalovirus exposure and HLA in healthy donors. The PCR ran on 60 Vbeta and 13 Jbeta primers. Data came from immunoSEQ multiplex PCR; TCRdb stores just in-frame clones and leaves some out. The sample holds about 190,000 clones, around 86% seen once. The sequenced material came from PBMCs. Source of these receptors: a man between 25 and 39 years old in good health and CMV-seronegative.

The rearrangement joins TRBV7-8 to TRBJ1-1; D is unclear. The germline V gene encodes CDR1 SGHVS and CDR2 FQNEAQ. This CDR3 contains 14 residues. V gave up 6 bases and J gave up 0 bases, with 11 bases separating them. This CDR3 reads CASSPARLNTEAFF. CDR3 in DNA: TGTGCCAGCAGTCCAGCGAGGTTGAACACTGAAGCTTTCTTT. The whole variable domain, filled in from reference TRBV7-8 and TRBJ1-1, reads GAGVSQSPRYKVAKRGQDVALRCDPISGHVSLFWYQQALGQGPEFLTYFQNEAQLDKSGLPSDRFFAERPEGSVSTLKIQRTQQEDSAVYLCASSPARLNTEAFFGQGTRLTVV.

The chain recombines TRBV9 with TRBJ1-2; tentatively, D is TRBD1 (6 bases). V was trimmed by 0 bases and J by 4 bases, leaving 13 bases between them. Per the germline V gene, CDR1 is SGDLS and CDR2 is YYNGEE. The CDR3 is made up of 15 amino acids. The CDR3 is CASSVEGGRAYGYTF. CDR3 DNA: TGTGCCAGCAGCGTAGAGGGGGGGCGAGCCTATGGCTACACCTTC.

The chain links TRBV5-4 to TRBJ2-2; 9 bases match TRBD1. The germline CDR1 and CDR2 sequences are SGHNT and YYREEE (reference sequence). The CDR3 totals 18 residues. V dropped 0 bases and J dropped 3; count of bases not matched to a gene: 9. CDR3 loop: CASSLGRGQGQHTGELFF. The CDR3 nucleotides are TGTGCCAGCAGCTTGGGCCGGGGACAGGGCCAGCACACCGGGGAGCTGTTTTTT.

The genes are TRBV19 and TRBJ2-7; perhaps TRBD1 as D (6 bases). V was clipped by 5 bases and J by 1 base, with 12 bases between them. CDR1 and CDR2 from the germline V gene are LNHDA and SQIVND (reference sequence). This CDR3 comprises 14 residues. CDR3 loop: CASSSTTGSYEQYF. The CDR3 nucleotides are TGTGCCAGTAGTTCAACGACAGGATCCTACGAGCAGTACTTC.

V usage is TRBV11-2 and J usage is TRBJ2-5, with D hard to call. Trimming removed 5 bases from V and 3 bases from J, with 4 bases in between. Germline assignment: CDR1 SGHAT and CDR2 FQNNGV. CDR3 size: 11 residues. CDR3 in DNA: TGTGCCAGCAGCCCAGAAGAGACCCAGTACTTC. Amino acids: CASSPEETQYF.

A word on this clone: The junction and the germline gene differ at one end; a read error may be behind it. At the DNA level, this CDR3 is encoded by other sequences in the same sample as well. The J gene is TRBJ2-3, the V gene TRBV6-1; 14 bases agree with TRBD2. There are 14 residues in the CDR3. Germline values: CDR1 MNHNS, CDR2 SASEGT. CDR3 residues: CASRLAGGTDTQYF. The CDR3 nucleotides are TGCGCCAGCAGACTAGCGGGGGGGACAGATACGCAGTATTTT.